This T cell receptor (beta chain) was documented in a study of T cell changes during pregnancy in multiple sclerosis. Trimming took 1 base from V and 3 from J, leaving 6 bases between them. Germline V gene sequence: CDR1 MGHRA, CDR2 YSYEKL. This CDR3 comprises 14 residues. TCRdb's copy holds only in-frame clones and misses some; the assay was immunoSEQ multiplex PCR. The data contain tens of thousands of clones, around nine tenths of them singletons. The genes are TRBV4-1 and TRBJ2-2; no clear D. The sample in question was CD8+ T cells from peripheral blood mononuclear cells, obtained in the first trimester of pregnancy. This TCR came from a female donor in good health, enrolled as a control in a pregnancy study. CDR3 amino acids: CASSQVQYTGELFF. CDR3 coding DNA: TGCGCCAGCAGCCAAGTTCAGTACACCGGGGAGCTGTTTTTT.